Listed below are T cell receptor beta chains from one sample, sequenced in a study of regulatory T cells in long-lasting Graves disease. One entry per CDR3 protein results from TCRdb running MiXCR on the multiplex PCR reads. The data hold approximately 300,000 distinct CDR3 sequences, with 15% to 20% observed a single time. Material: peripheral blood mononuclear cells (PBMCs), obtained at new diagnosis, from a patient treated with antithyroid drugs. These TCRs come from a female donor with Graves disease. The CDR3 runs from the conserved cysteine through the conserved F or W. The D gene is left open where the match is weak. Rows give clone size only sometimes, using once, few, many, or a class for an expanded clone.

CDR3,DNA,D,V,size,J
CASSLQTGGVASYEQYF,TGTGCCAGCAGCCTCCAGACAGGGGGGGTCGCTTCCTACGAGCAGTACTTC,TRBD1,TRBV7-8,many,TRBJ2-7
CASREDRGRLGTQYF,TGTGCCAGCAGAGAAGACAGGGGGCGGCTCGGGACCCAGTACTTC,TRBD1,TRBV2,many,TRBJ2-5
CSAPPAGAGETQYF,TGCAGTGCCCCCCCAGCGGGAGCCGGAGAGACCCAGTACTTC,TRBD2,TRBV20-1,many,TRBJ2-5
CTSSLDRPPGELFF,TGCACCAGCAGCTTGGACAGGCCCCCCGGGGAGCTGTTTTTT,TRBD1,TRBV5-1,.,TRBJ2-2
CASTALNEKLFF,TGTGCCAGCACCGCCCTTAATGAAAAACTGTTTTTT,.,TRBV7-9,.,TRBJ1-4
CASSRSSGRAGEQFF,TGTGCCAGCAGCCGATCAAGCGGGAGGGCGGGCGAGCAGTTCTTC,TRBD2,TRBV11-2,many,TRBJ2-1
CASSQDLRAEAFF,TGTGCCAGCAGCCAAGATTTGCGAGCTGAAGCTTTCTTT,.,TRBV3-1,.,TRBJ1-1
CATSDLGTASDEKLFF,TGTGCCACCAGTGATTTAGGGACAGCCTCAGATGAAAAACTGTTTTTT,TRBD1,TRBV24-1,many,TRBJ1-4
CASSLHFRGNAFF,TGTGCCAGCAGCTTACATTTCAGGGGGAATGCTTTCTTT,TRBD1,TRBV7-9,many,TRBJ1-1
CASSTGHEQFF,TGTGCCAGTAGCACAGGGCATGAGCAGTTCTTC,.,TRBV19,.,TRBJ2-1
CASSEASGRGTGELFF,TGTGCCAGCAGTGAGGCTAGCGGGAGAGGTACCGGGGAGCTGTTTTTT,TRBD2,TRBV2,few,TRBJ2-2
CASSVSSGRTYNEQFF,TGTGCCAGCAGCGTATCGAGCGGGAGAACCTACAATGAGCAGTTCTTC,TRBD2,TRBV9,many,TRBJ2-1
CASSASPLAAYEQYF,TGTGCCAGCAGCGCGAGTCCCCTAGCGGCCTACGAGCAGTACTTC,TRBD2,TRBV9,many,TRBJ2-7
CAINGLAGRTDTQYF,TGTGCCATCAACGGACTAGCGGGGCGCACAGATACGCAGTATTTT,TRBD2,TRBV10-3,.,TRBJ2-3
CSARVTGGQETQYF,TGCAGTGCTAGAGTGACAGGAGGCCAAGAGACCCAGTACTTC,.,TRBV20-1,many,TRBJ2-5
CASFGGGGETQYF,TGTGCCAGCTTTGGAGGGGGCGGTGAGACCCAGTACTTC,.,TRBV6-1,many,TRBJ2-5
CASSQGGTKGKTQYF,TGTGCCAGCAGTCAGGGGGGGACTAAGGGGAAGACCCAGTACTTC,.,TRBV6-1,few,TRBJ2-5
CASRMTSGSQDTQYF,TGTGCCAGCAGGATGACTAGCGGGTCACAAGATACGCAGTATTTT,TRBD2,TRBV12-3/TRBV12-4,many,TRBJ2-3
CSATPRLAEKYNEQFF,TGCAGTGCTACCCCTCGTTTAGCGGAGAAGTACAATGAGCAGTTCTTC,.,TRBV20-1,many,TRBJ2-1
CATSSAGARGDNEQFF,TGTGCCACCAGCAGCGCAGGGGCTAGGGGAGACAATGAGCAGTTCTTC,.,TRBV15,many,TRBJ2-1
CASTIQGRQSTEAFF,TGTGCCAGCACTATACAGGGAAGGCAAAGCACTGAAGCTTTCTTT,.,TRBV27,.,TRBJ1-1
CASSTRDRAVETQYF,TGTGCCAGCAGTACCCGGGACAGGGCGGTGGAGACCCAGTACTTC,TRBD1,TRBV27,many,TRBJ2-5
CASSSSGRPNEQFF,TGCGCCAGCAGCTCTAGCGGGAGGCCAAATGAGCAGTTCTTC,TRBD2,TRBV10-2,many,TRBJ2-1
CASSLLVRAHEQYF,TGTGCCAGCAGTCTTTTGGTCCGGGCTCACGAGCAGTACTTC,.,TRBV28,many,TRBJ2-7
CASSLAREETQYF,TGTGCCAGCAGTCTCGCCAGGGAAGAGACCCAGTACTTC,.,TRBV7-9,many,TRBJ2-5
CASSYGELGEQYF,TGTGCCAGCAGTTACGGGGAGTTAGGCGAGCAGTACTTC,.,TRBV6-9,few,TRBJ2-7
CACGPGLSTDTQYF,TGTGCCTGCGGACCGGGACTGAGCACAGATACGCAGTATTTT,.,TRBV2,many,TRBJ2-3
CASRWDSGANVLTF,TGTGCCAGCAGGTGGGACTCTGGGGCCAACGTCCTGACTTTC,.,TRBV2,many,TRBJ2-6
CASSADRVEAFF,TGTGCCAGCAGCGCGGACCGGGTAGAGGCTTTCTTT,.,TRBV14,few,TRBJ1-1
CASRGQGVKLFF,TGTGCCAGTAGGGGACAGGGCGTTAAACTGTTTTTT,TRBD1,TRBV19,many,TRBJ1-4